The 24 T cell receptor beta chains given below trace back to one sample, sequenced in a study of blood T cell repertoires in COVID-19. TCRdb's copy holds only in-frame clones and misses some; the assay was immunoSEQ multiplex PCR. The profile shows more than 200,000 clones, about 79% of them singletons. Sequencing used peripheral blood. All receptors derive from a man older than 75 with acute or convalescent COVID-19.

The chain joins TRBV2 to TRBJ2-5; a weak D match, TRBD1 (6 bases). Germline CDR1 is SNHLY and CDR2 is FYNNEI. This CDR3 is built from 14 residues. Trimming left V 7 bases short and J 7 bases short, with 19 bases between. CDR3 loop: CASTVLTGQLTQYF. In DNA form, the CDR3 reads TGTGCCAGCACAGTACTGACAGGTCAATTGACCCAGTACTTC.

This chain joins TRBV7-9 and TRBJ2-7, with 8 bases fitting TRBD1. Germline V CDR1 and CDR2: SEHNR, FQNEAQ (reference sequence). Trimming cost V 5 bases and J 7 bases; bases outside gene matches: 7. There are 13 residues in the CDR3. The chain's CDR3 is CASSRTGSEEQYF. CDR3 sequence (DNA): TGTGCCAGCAGCCGGACAGGGTCGGAGGAGCAGTACTTC.

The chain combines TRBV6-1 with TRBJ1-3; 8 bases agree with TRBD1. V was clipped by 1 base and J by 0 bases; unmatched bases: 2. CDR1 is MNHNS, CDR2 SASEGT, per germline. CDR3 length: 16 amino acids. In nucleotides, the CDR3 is TGTGCCAGCAGTGAAGGACAGGGGAGCTCTGGAAACACCATATATTTT. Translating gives CASSEGQGSSGNTIYF.

The CDR3 DNA is TGTGCCGCCTTTACAGGGCTGAGCAATCAGCCCCAGCATTTT. Residues: CAAFTGLSNQPQHF. The chain is built from TRBV6-5 and TRBJ1-5; D possibly corresponds to TRBD1 (6 bases). CDR1 and CDR2 from the germline V gene are MNHEY and SVGAGI. The V gene lost 11 bases and the J gene lost 1 base, with 15 bases spanning the gap. The length of the CDR3 is 14 residues.

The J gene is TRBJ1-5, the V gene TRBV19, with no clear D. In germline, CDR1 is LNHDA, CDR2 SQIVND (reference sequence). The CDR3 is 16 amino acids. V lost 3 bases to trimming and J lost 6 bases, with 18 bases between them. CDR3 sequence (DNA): TGTGCCAGTAGTATCCCTAGCACATTGAGTGTTCAGCCCCAGCATTTT. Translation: CASSIPSTLSVQPQHF. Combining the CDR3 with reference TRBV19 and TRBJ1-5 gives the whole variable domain DGGITQSPKYLFRKEGQNVTLSCEQNLNHDAMYWYRQDPGQGLRLIYYSQIVNDFQKGDIAEGYSVSREKKESFPLTVTSAQKNPTAFYLCASSIPSTLSVQPQHFGDGTRLSIL.

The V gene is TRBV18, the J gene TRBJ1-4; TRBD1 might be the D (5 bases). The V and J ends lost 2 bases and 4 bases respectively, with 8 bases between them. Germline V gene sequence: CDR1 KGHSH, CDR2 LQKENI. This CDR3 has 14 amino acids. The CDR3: CASSPNRHNEKLFF. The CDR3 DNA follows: TGTGCCAGCTCACCAAACAGGCATAATGAAAAACTGTTTTTT.

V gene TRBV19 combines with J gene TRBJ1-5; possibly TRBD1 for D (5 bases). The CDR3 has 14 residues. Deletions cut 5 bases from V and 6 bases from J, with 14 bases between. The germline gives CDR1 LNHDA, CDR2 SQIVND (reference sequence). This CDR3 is CASSLQTRGQPQHF. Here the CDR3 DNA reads TGTGCCAGTAGTCTACAGACAAGGGGTCAGCCCCAGCATTTT.

CDR3 amino acids: CATSDLHRGVDGYTF. CDR3 coding DNA: TGTGCCACCAGTGATTTGCACAGGGGGGTTGATGGCTACACCTTC. The chain is built from TRBV24-1 and TRBJ1-2; 8 nucleotides align to TRBD1. Germline assignment: CDR1 KGHDR and CDR2 SFDVKD. The junction had 5 bases not matched to a gene; V was cut back by 0 bases and J by 6 bases. The CDR3 spans 15 residues.

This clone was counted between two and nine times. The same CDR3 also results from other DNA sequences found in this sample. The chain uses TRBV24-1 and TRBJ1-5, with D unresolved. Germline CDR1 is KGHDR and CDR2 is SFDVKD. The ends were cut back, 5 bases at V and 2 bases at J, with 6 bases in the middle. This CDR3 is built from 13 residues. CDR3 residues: CATSGQGNQPQHF. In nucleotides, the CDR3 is TGTGCCACCAGTGGGCAGGGCAATCAGCCCCAGCATTTT.

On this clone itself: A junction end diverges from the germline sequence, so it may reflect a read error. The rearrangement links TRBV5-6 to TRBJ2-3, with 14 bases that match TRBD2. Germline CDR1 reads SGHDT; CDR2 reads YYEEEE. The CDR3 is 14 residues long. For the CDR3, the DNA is TGTGCCAGCAGCTTGCGACTAGCGGGAGGGCGAAGGAATTTT. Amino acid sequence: CASSLRLAGGRRNF.

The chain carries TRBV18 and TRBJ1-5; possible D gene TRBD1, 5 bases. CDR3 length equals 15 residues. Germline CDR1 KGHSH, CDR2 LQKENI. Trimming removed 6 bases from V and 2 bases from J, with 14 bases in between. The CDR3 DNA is TGTGCCAGCTCGCCCGGACATGGGGGCAATCAGCCCCAGCATTTT. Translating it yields CASSPGHGGNQPQHF. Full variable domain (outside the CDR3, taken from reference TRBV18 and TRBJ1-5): NAGVMQNPRHLVRRRGQEARLRCSPMKGHSHVYWYRQLPEEGLKFMVYLQKENIIDESGMPKERFSAEFPKEGPSILRIQQVVRGDSAAYFCASSPGHGGNQPQHFGDGTRLSIL.

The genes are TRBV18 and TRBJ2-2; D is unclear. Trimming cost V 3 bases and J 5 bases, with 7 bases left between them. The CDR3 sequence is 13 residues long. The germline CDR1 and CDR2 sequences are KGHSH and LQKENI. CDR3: CASSPLNTGELFF. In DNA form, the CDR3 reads TGTGCCAGCTCACCCCTTAATACCGGGGAGCTGTTTTTT.

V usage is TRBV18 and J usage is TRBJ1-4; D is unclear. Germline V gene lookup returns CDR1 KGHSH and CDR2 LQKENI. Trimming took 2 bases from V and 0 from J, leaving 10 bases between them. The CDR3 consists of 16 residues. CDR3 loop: CASSPKNRATNEKLFF. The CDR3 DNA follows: TGTGCCAGCTCACCAAAAAACAGAGCAACTAATGAAAAACTGTTTTTT.

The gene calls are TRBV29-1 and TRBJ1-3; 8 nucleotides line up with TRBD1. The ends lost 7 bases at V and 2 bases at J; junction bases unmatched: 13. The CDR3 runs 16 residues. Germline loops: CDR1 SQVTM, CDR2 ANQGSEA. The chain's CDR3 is CSARKPGGIAGNTIYF. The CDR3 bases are TGCAGCGCCCGCAAGCCAGGGGGCATCGCTGGAAACACCATATATTTT.

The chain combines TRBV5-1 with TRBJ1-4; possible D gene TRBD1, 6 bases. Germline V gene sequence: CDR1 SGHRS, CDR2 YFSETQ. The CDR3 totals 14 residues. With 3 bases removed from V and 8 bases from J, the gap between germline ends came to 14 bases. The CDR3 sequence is CASSSGQIGEKLFF. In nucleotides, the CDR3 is TGCGCCAGCAGCTCAGGACAGATAGGGGAAAAACTGTTTTTT.

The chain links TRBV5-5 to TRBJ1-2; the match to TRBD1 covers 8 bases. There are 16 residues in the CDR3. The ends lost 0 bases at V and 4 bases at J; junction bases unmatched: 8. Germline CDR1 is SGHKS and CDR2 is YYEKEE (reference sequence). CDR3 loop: CASSLGGQGTFYGYTF. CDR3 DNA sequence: TGTGCCAGCAGCTTGGGTGGACAGGGAACTTTCTATGGCTACACCTTC.

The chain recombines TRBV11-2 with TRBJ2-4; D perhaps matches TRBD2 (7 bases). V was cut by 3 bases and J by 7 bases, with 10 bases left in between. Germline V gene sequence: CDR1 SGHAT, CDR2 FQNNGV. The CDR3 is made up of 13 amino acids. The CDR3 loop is CASSFGGGNIQYF. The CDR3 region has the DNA TGTGCCAGCAGCTTCGGCGGGGGCAACATTCAGTACTTC.

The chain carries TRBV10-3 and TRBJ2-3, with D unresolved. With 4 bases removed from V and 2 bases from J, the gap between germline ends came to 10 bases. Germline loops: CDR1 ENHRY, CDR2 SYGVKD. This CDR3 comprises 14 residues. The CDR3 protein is CAISVRENTDTQYF. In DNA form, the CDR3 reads TGTGCCATCAGTGTGCGAGAGAACACAGATACGCAGTATTTT.

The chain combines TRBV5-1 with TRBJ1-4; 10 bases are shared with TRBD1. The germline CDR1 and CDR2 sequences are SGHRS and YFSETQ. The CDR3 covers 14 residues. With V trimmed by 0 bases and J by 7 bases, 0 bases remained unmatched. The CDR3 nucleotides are TGCGCCAGCAGCTTGGGGGACAGGGGTGAAAAACTGTTTTTT. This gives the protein CASSLGDRGEKLFF.

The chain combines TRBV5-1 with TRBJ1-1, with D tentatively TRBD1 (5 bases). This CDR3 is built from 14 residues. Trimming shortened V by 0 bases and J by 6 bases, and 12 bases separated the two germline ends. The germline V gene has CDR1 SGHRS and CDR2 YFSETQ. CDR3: CASSLAGQGAEAFF. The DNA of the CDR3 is TGCGCCAGCAGCTTGGCCGGGCAAGGGGCTGAAGCTTTCTTT.

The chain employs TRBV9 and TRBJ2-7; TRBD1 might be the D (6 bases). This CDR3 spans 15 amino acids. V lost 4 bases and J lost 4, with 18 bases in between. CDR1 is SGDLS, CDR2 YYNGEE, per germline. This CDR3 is CASSSNQEGVYEQYF. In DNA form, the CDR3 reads TGTGCCAGCAGCTCAAACCAAGAGGGGGTATACGAGCAGTACTTC.

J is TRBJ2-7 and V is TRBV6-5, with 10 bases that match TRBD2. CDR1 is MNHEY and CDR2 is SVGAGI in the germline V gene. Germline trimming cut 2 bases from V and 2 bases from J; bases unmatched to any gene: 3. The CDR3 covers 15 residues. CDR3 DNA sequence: TGTGCCAGCAGTTACAAAACTAGCGGGGCCTACGAGCAGTACTTC. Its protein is CASSYKTSGAYEQYF.

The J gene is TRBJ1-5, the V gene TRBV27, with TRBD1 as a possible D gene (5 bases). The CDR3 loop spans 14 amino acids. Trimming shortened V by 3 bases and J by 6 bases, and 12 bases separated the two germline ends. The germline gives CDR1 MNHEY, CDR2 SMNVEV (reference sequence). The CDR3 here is CASSFAGLGQPQHF. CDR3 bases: TGTGCCAGCAGTTTCGCGGGGCTGGGTCAGCCCCAGCATTTT.

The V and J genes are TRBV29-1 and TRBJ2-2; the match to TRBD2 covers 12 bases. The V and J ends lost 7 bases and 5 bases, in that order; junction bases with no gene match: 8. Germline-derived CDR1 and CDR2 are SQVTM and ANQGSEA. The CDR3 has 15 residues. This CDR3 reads CSARRLAGATGELFF. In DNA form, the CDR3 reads TGCAGCGCTCGACGACTAGCGGGAGCGACCGGGGAGCTGTTTTTT.